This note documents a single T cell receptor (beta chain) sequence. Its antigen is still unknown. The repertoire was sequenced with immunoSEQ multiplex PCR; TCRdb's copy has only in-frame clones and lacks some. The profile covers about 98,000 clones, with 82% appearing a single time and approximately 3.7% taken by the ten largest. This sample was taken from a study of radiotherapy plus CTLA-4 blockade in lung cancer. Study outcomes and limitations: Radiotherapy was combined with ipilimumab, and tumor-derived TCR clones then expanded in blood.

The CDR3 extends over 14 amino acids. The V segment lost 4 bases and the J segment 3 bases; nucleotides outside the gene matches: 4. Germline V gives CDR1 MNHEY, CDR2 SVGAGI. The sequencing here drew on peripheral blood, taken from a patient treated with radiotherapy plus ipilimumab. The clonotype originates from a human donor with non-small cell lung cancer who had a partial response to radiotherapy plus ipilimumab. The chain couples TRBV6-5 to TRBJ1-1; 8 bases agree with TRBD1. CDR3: CASSSGQEHTEAFF. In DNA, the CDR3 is TGTGCCAGCAGTTCGGGACAGGAGCACACTGAAGCTTTCTTT.